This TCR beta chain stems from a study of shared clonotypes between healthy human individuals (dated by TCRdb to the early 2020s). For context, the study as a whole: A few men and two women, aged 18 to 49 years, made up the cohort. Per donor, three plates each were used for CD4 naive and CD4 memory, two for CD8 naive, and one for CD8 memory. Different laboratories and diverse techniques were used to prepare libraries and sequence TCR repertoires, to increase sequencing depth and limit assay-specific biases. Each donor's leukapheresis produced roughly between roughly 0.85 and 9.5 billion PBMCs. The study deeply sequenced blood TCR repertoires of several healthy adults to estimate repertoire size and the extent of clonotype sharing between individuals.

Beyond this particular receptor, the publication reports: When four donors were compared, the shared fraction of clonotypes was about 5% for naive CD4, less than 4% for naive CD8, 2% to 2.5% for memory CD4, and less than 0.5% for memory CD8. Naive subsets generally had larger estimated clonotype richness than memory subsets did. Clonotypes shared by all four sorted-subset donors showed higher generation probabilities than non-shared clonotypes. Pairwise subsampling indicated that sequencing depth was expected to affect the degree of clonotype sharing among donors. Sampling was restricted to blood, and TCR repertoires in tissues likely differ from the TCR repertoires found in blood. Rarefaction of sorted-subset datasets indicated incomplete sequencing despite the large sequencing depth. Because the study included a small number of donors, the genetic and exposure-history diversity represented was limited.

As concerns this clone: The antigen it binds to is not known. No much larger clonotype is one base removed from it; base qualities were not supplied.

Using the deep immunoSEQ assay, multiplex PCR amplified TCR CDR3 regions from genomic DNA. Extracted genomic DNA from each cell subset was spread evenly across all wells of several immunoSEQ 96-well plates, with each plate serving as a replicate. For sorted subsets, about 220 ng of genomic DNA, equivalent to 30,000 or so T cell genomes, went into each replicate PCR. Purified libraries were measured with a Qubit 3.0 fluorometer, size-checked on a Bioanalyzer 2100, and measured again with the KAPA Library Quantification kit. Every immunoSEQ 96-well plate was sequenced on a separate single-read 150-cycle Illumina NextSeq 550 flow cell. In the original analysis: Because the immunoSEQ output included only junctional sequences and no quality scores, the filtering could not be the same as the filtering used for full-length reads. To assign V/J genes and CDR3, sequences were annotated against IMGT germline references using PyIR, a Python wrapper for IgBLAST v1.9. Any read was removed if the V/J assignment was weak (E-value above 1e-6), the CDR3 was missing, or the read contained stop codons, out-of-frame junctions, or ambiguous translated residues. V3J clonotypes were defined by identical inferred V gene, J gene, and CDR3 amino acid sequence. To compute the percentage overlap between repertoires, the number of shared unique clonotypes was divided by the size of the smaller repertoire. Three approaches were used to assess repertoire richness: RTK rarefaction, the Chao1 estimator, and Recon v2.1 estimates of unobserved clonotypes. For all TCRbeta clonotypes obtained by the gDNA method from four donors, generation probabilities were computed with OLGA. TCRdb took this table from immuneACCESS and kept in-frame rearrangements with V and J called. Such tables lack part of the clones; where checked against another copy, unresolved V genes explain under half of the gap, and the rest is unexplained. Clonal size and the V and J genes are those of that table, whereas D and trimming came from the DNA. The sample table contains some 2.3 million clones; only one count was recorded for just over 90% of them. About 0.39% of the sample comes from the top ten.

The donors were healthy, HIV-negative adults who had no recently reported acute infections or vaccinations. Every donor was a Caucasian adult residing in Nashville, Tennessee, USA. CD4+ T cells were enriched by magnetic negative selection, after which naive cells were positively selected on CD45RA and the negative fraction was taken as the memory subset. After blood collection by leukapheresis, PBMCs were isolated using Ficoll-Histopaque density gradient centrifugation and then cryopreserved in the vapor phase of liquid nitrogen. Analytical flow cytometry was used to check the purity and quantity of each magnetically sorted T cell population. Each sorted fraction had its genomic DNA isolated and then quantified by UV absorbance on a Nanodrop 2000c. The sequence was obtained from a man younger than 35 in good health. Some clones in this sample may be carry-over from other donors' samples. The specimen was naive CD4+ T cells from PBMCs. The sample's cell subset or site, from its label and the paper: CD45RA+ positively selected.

The CDR3 region reads CASSLESPRGGTEAFF. The DNA is as follows: TGTGCCAGCAGCTTAGAGTCACCCAGGGGAGGTACTGAAGCTTTCTTT. This chain is built from TRBV7-8 and TRBJ1-1; TRBD1 might be the D gene, on 6 matching bases. Deletion took 1 base off V and 5 bases off J, with a span of 17 bases between the germline ends. Sequences SGHVS (CDR1) and FQNEAQ (CDR2) are obtained from the germline V gene. Inclusive of the bounding cysteine and phenylalanine, the CDR3 is 16 residues long. This entry keeps only the CDR3 DNA: 48 bases, framed from base 1.